This T cell receptor beta chain stems from a study of blood T cell repertoires in COVID-19. In the study overall: Nucleic acid was either cDNA or gDNA, and it came from T cells, B-cell-depleted T cells, or PBMCs.

Original data processing: Amplification of reference gene primers was used by the study to estimate nucleated cell counts. Data came from immunoSEQ multiplex PCR; TCRdb stores just in-frame clones and leaves some out. For V, J and clone size, that table is used; D and trimming come from the DNA. The sample shows approximately 220,000 clones, just over 85% of them seen only once. Participants were aged roughly 18 to 90 years, lived in 24 US areas, and enrolled virtually. Clinical histories supplied by participants themselves formed the basis of cohort assignment. Germline CDR1 and CDR2: LNHDA and SQIVND (reference sequence). CDR3 length: 14 residues. J lost 7 bases, V lost 5 bases, and 8 bases had no gene match.

Sequencing used PBMCs or T cells enriched from blood (not recorded which). The clonotype originates from a woman between 40 and 50 years old with acute COVID-19. The chain carries TRBV19 and TRBJ1-2; TRBD1 matches at 9 bases. The CDR3 nucleotides read TGTGCCAGTAGTCCGGGACAGGGAAAGGGTGGCTACACCTTC. This gives the protein CASSPGQGKGGYTF. The full variable domain, its missing parts supplied by reference TRBV19 and TRBJ1-2, is DGGITQSPKYLFRKEGQNVTLSCEQNLNHDAMYWYRQDPGQGLRLIYYSQIVNDFQKGDIAEGYSVSREKKESFPLTVTSAQKNPTAFYLCASSPGQGKGGYTFGSGTRLTVV.